The clone carrying this T cell receptor beta chain was recorded once. What it binds is unknown. The same CDR3 can be traced to other DNA sequences in this sample. V dropped 0 bases and J dropped 2 bases, with 5 bases sitting between them. Germline values: CDR1 SGDLS, CDR2 YYNGEE. This CDR3 is built from 14 residues. The data belong to a study of T cell responses to AZD1222 COVID-19 vaccine. Study in general: Some second doses came at about 4 weeks and others at about 12 weeks; these were pooled. Study findings and constraints: There were mostly white British donors and more females than males, and clonal diversity was possibly underestimated. Spike-specific TCR repertoires showed rising breadth and depth after two AZD1222 doses.

Clones were read by immunoSEQ multiplex PCR, and TCRdb kept only the in-frame ones, dropping some. The sample holds some 150,000 clones, under 95% seen once. Sample: peripheral blood, taken on day 0 of AZD1222 vaccination. The chain has TRBV9 and TRBJ2-2; D is unresolved. This TCR was sampled from an adult in good health. Written as DNA, the CDR3 is TGTGCCAGCAGCGTAGGCGGCAACACCGGGGAGCTGTTTTTT. Its translation: CASSVGGNTGELFF.